This T cell receptor (beta chain) was obtained from a study of CD8 T cells in ankylosing spondylitis. Overall study results and limits: A TCR beta motif made of roughly eight highly homologous variants seemed typical of ankylosing spondylitis blood. Researchers reportedly found disease-linked clones significantly enriched in matched ankylosing spondylitis synovial fluid. Disease-linked clones, CD8+, were relatively rare in peripheral blood.

In its sample, this clonotype was seen a few times. Its specificity is unknown. Using quantitative 5'-RACE with molecular barcodes, the authors made TCR beta libraries. TCRdb fed the 5' RACE reads into MiXCR, producing one record per CDR3 protein. The sample lists more than 400,000 distinct CDR3 sequences, over 4% seen once, with around 3.4% in the top ten. Material: blood, either unsorted or a sorted T cell fraction (not recorded which). The sequence was obtained from a male donor with ankylosing spondylitis.

The CDR3 loop reads CASSFRSGPLSYEQYF. In nucleotides, the CDR3 is TGTGCCAGCAGTTTTCGAAGCGGTCCACTCTCCTACGAGCAGTACTTC. V and J are TRBV28 and TRBJ2-7, with a tentative D call TRBD2 (5 bases). Germline V gene lookup returns CDR1 MDHEN and CDR2 SYDVKM. V lost 3 bases to trimming and J lost 0 bases, with 15 bases between them. The CDR3 totals 16 residues.